This paragraph reports one TCR beta chain. This clonotype was observed many times. The specificity of this receptor is unknown. No base quality values were provided; no much bigger clone lies one nucleotide off. This sample was taken from a study of neurological immune-mediated disorders (dated by TCRdb to between 2018 and 2021). Regarding the research as a whole: Using UMI-based sequencing, the study compared peripheral blood TCR-beta repertoires from patients with HTLV-I-associated myelopathy (HAM/TSP), patients with multiple sclerosis, and healthy controls. The cohort comprised about 68 subjects: 14 HAM/TSP patients, some 34 multiple sclerosis patients and approximately 20 healthy controls. Alongside PBMC samples, the set of 106 TCR-beta libraries contained longitudinal samples, technical triplicates, and paired CD4+ and CD8+ T-cell subsets that had been sorted.

cDNA synthesis used template-switch 5'RACE with a primer carrying a 10-nucleotide random unique molecular identifier tagging each TCR transcript. Over 180 million TCR-beta sequences, covering 15-18 subjects, were produced in each sequencing run. The RNeasy kit was used to extract total RNA. Using the KAPA Real-time Library Amplification kit, TCR-beta VDJ regions were amplified with primers for the TCR constant region and the 5'RACE anchor. A first PCR added sample indexes and Illumina adaptors, after which a second PCR increased the library yield. After Ampure bead purification, the roughly 650 bp TCR product was size-selected on a 2% E-gel SizeSelection system. Library quality was checked on a Bioanalyzer, concentration was measured with Qubit, and libraries were quantified with the Kapa Library Quantification kit before pooling. An Illumina HiSeq 2500 sequenced the libraries paired-end 2 x 150 bp. To increase sequence diversity, about 23-30% phiX was spiked into each library pool. The study's own analysis went as follows. Quality-filtered reads were processed with the UMI-based MiGEC pipeline, and over 90% of raw TCR sequences were removed by the MiGEC pipeline during error correction. IMGT germline references were used for alignment of VDJ genes, and clonotypes were defined by a unique CDR3 amino acid sequence together with V-J genes. VDJtools evaluated clonal expansion, Shannon diversity and CDR3 relatedness (CalcPairwiseDistances, ClusterSamples); CLCbio workbench built phylogenetic trees. Expanded clones were defined as having at least 8 unique UMIs, based on coefficient-of-variation modelling across technical triplicates. TCRdb passed the public sequencing reads through fastp at Q25 and MiXCR, retaining productive beta sequences. Each CDR3 protein appears once, grouped with its most common genes and DNA. The V and J calls shown here were made by TCRdb, not taken from the authors' results. This sample lists fewer than 30,000 distinct CDR3 sequences; roughly 13% were detected once. Clones ranked in the top ten supply approximately 16% of the sample.

Libraries from unsorted PBMCs were made from 2 million PBMCs kept in RNAlater at -80 degrees C until RNA extraction. Peripheral blood underwent Ficoll-Hypaque density gradient centrifugation to isolate PBMCs, which were then cryopreserved in liquid nitrogen. Results the study describes overall, beyond this receptor: No identical CDR3 amino acid sequences were shared among expanded clones across subjects, suggesting private TCR-beta repertoires in all groups. TCR clonal expansion was greatest in HAM/TSP patients and smallest in MS patients, who ranked below even healthy controls.

From the cysteine up to the phenylalanine, the CDR3 has a length of 14 residues. The read is trimmed to its CDR3 DNA, 42 bases read in frame from base 1. Via the germline V gene, CDR1 is SGHRS and CDR2 YFSETQ. Cut back by 4 bases and 5 bases, the V and J ends lie 13 bases apart. This receptor chain uses TRBV5-1 and TRBJ2-1, and possibly TRBD2, on 5 matching bases. This TCR was recovered from a woman between 35 and 50 years old with HTLV-1-associated myelopathy (HAM/TSP). Sequencing used PBMCs. The DNA sequence follows: TGCGCCAGCAGCCGTTTCGGGGTGGACAATGAGCAGTTCTTC. Translated, it gives CASSRFGVDNEQFF.